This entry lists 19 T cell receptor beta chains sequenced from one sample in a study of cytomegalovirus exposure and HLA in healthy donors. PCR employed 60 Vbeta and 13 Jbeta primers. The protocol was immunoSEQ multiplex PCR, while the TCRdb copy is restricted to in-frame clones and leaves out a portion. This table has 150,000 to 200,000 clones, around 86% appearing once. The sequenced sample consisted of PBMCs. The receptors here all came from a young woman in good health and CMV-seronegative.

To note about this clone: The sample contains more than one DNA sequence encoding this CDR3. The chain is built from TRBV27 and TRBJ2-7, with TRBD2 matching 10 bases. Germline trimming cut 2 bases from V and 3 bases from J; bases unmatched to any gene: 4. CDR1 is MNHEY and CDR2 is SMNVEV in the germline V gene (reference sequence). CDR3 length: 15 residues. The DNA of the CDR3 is TGTGCCAGCAGTTTAATAGCGGGAGGACTCTACGAGCAGTACTTC. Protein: CASSLIAGGLYEQYF.

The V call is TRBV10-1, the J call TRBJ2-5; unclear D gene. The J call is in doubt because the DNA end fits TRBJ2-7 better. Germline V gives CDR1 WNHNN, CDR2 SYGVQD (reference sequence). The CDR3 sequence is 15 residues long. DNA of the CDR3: TGCGCCAGCAGTGAAGCAGGCCTTTCATCCTACGAGCAGTACTTC. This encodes CASSEAGLSSYEQYF.

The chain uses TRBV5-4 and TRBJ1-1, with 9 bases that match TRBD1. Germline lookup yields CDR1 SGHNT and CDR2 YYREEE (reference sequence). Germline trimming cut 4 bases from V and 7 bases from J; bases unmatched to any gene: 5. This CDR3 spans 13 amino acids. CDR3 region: CASSRTGDLEAFF. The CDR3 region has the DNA TGTGCCAGCAGCAGGACAGGGGATCTTGAAGCTTTCTTT.

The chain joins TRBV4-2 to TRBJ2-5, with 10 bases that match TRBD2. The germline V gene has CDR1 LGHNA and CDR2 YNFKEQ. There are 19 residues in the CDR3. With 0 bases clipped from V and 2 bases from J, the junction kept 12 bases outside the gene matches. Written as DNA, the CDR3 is TGTGCCAGCAGCCAAGATGGGCTAGCGGGGGAGTTGGGACAAGAGACCCAGTACTTC. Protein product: CASSQDGLAGELGQETQYF.

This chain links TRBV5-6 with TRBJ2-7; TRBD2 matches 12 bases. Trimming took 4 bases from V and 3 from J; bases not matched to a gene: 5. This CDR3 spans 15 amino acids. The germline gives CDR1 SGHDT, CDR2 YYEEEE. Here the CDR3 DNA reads TGTGCCAGCAGCCCTAGCGGGGGGGCACTCTACGAGCAGTACTTC. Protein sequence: CASSPSGGALYEQYF.

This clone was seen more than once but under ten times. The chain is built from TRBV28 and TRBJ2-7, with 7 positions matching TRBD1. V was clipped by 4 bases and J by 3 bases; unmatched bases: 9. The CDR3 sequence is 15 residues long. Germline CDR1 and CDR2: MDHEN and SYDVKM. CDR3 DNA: TGTGCCAGCAGTTCCGTAGGACAGGTCGACTACGAGCAGTACTTC. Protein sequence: CASSSVGQVDYEQYF. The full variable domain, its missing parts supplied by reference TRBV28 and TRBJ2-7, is DVKVTQSSRYLVKRTGEKVFLECVQDMDHENMFWYRQDPGLGLRLIYFSYDVKMKEKGDIPEGYSVSREKKERFSLILESASTNQTSMYLCASSSVGQVDYEQYFGPGTRLTVT.

As DNA, the CDR3 is TGTGCCAGCAGTTTTTCCGGGACAGGGGGCCAAGAGACCCAGTACTTC. This encodes CASSFSGTGGQETQYF. The chain joins TRBV28 to TRBJ2-5; 11 bases line up with TRBD1. From germline, CDR1 is MDHEN and CDR2 SYDVKM. J lost 1 base, V lost 3 bases, and 4 bases had no gene match. This CDR3 has 16 residues.

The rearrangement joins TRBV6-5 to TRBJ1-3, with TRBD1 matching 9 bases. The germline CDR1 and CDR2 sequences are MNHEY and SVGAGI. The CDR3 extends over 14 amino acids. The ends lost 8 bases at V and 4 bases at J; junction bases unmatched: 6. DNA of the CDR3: TGTGCCAGCTGGATGGGGACAGGGGGAAACACCATATATTTT. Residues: CASWMGTGGNTIYF.

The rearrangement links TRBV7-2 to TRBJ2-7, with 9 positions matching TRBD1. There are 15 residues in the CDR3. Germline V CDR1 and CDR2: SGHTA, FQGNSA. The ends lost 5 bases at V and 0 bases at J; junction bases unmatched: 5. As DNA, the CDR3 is TGTGCCAGCAGCCCGGGGACAGGGATCTCCTACGAGCAGTACTTC. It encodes CASSPGTGISYEQYF.

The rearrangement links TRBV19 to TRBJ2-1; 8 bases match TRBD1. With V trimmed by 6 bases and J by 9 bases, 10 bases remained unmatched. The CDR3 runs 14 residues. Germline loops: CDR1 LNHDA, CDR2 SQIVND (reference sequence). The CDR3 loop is CASRYDQGAGEQFF. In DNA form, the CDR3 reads TGTGCCAGTAGATATGATCAGGGGGCCGGTGAGCAGTTCTTC.

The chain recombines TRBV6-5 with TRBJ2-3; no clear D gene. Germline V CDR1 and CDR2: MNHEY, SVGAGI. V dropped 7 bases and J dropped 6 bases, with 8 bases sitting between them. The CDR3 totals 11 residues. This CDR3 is CASTRRDTQYF. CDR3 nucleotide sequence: TGTGCCAGCACCCGCCGGGATACGCAGTATTTT.

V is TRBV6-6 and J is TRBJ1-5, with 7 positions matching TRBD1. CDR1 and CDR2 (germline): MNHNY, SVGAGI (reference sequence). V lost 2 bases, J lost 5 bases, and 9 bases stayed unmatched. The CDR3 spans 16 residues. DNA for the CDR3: TGTGCCAGCAGTTACGTCGGCACAGGGGCCCATCAGCCCCAGCATTTT. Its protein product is CASSYVGTGAHQPQHF.

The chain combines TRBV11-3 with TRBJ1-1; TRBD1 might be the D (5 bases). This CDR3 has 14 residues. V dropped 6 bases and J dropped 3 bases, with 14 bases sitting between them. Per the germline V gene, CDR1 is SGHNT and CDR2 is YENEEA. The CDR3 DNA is TGTGCCAGCAGAGCCTACGGGGGGGACACTGAAGCTTTCTTT. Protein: CASRAYGGDTEAFF. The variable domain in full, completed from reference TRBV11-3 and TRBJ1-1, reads EAGVVQSPRYKIIEKKQPVAFWCNPISGHNTLYWYLQNLGQGPELLIRYENEEAVDDSQLPKDRFSAERLKGVDSTLKIQPAELGDSAVYLCASRAYGGDTEAFFGQGTRLTVV.

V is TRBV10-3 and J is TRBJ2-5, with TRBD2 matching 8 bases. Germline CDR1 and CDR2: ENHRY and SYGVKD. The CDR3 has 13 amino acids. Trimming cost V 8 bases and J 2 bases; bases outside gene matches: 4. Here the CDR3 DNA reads TGTGCCATCCGGGGGGGCGAGCAAGAGACCCAGTACTTC. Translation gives CAIRGGEQETQYF.

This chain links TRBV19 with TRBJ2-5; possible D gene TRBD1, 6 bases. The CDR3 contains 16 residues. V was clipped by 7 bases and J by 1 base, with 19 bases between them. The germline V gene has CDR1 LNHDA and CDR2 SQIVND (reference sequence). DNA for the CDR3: TGTGCCAGTAAAGAATCCCCAGGGGTACTCCAAGAGACCCAGTACTTC. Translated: CASKESPGVLQETQYF.

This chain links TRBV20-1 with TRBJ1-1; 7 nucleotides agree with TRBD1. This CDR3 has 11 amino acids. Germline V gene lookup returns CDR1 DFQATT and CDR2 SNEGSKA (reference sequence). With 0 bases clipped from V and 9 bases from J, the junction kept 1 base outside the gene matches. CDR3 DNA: TGCAGTGCTAGAGAGGACAGGAAAGCTTTCTTT. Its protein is CSAREDRKAFF.

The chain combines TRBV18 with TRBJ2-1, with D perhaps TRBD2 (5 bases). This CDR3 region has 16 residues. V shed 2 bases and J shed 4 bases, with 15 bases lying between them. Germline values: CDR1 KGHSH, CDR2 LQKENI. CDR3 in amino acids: CASSPNRAGSYNEQFF. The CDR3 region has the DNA TGTGCCAGCTCACCAAATCGGGCGGGTTCATACAATGAGCAGTTCTTC. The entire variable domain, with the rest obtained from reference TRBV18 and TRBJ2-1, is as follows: NAGVMQNPRHLVRRRGQEARLRCSPMKGHSHVYWYRQLPEEGLKFMVYLQKENIIDESGMPKERFSAEFPKEGPSILRIQQVVRGDSAAYFCASSPNRAGSYNEQFFGPGTRLTVL.

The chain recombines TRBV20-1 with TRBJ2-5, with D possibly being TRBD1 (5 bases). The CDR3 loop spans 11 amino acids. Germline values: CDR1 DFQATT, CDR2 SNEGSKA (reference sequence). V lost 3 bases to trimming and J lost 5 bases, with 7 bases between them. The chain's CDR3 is CSASHRETQYF. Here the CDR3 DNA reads TGCAGTGCTAGCCACAGGGAGACCCAGTACTTC.

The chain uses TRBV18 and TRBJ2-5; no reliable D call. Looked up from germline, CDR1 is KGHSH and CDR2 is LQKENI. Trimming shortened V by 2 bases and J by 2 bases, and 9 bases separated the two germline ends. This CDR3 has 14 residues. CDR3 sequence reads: CASSPSHRQETQYF. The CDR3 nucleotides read TGTGCCAGCTCACCATCACACCGACAAGAGACCCAGTACTTC.